Listed here are 31 T cell receptor beta chains from one sample, sequenced in a study of a mutant IDH1 vaccine in newly diagnosed glioma. Time point denoted: week 11, during vaccination. In the vaccine, a single dose held 300 ug of the mutant IDH1 20-mer peptide, along with topical imiquimod. These receptors are not linked to any known antigen. Assay: immunoSEQ multiplex PCR; the TCRdb copy retains only in-frame clones and omits some. The sample lists 50,000 to 65,000 clones, 90% to 95% seen once, with under 2.5% in the top ten. The material was PBMCs, obtained from a glioma patient whose treatment included an IDH1 peptide vaccine. The receptors were sampled from a middle-aged man with glioma.

The V gene is TRBV6-6, the J gene TRBJ1-1; D is uncertain. Trimming shortened V by 7 bases and J by 0 bases, and 9 bases separated the two germline ends. Germline CDR1 MNHNY, CDR2 SVGAGI (reference sequence). This CDR3 is 13 amino acids long. In DNA form, the CDR3 reads TGTGCCAGCAATCACCCTATGAACACTGAAGCTTTCTTT. Translation: CASNHPMNTEAFF.

V is TRBV25-1 and J is TRBJ1-1; unclear D gene. Germline V gene lookup returns CDR1 MGHDK and CDR2 SYGVNS. V was pared by 5 bases and J by 7 bases, with 17 bases between. The CDR3 spans 14 residues. CDR3 sequence reads: CASSFTGIELEAFF. DNA for the CDR3: TGTGCCAGCAGTTTTACCGGGATAGAACTTGAAGCTTTCTTT.

The chain carries TRBV15 and TRBJ2-7; a possible D gene is TRBD1 (6 bases). V lost 0 bases and J lost 7, with 16 bases in between. The CDR3 consists of 15 residues. Germline values: CDR1 LNHNV, CDR2 YYDKDF (reference sequence). The CDR3, as DNA: TGTGCCACCAGCAGAGAACAGGGTGCCTGGGGGGAGCAGTACTTC. It yields the protein CATSREQGAWGEQYF.

The chain recombines TRBV9 with TRBJ1-4, with no clear D. Germline V lookup: CDR1 SGDLS, CDR2 YYNGEE. The CDR3 consists of 16 residues. The V gene lost 4 bases and the J gene lost 3 bases, with 16 bases spanning the gap. In nucleotides, the CDR3 is TGTGCCAGCAGCCCGAGACCCCTGGCAGCTAATGAAAAACTGTTTTTT. Protein sequence: CASSPRPLAANEKLFF.

The CDR3 is CASSPGGRVNTEAFF. CDR3 bases: TGTGCCAGCTCACCAGGGGGTAGAGTGAACACTGAAGCTTTCTTT. The gene calls are TRBV18 and TRBJ1-1, with D tentatively TRBD1 (5 bases). The CDR3 loop spans 15 amino acids. V lost 2 bases and J 0 bases, leaving 10 bases between the germline ends. Germline CDR1 and CDR2: KGHSH and LQKENI. Supplemented by reference TRBV18 and TRBJ1-1, the full variable domain reads NAGVMQNPRHLVRRRGQEARLRCSPMKGHSHVYWYRQLPEEGLKFMVYLQKENIIDESGMPKERFSAEFPKEGPSILRIQQVVRGDSAAYFCASSPGGRVNTEAFFGQGTRLTVV.

This sequence joins TRBV28 and TRBJ2-2; D is unclear. The CDR3 is 15 amino acids. Looked up from germline, CDR1 is MDHEN and CDR2 is SYDVKM. Trimming took off 2 bases at V and 2 bases at J, with 9 bases between the two ends. The DNA of the CDR3 is TGTGCCAGCAGTTTAGGTCTACCCAACACCGGGGAGCTGTTTTTT. Its translation: CASSLGLPNTGELFF.

This rearrangement joins TRBV15 to TRBJ1-5; D is unclear. Between the trimmed V and J ends, which lost 3 bases and 0 bases, there was a span of 9 bases. CDR3 size: 15 residues. Germline CDR1 reads LNHNV; CDR2 reads YYDKDF (reference sequence). CDR3 DNA sequence: TGTGCCACCAGCAGTAAACGTGCTAGCAATCAGCCCCAGCATTTT. This codes for CATSSKRASNQPQHF.

This clone occurred once. The chain uses TRBV5-1 and TRBJ2-1; 7 nucleotides agree with TRBD2. The CDR3 spans 16 residues. Unmatched junction bases numbered 7, after V lost 3 bases and J lost 1 base. Germline loops: CDR1 SGHRS, CDR2 YFSETQ. This CDR3 reads CASSSGRTSSYNEQFF. CDR3 coding DNA: TGCGCCAGCAGCTCAGGGCGGACTAGTTCCTACAATGAGCAGTTCTTC. The complete variable domain, with remaining parts taken from reference TRBV5-1 and TRBJ2-1, reads KAGVTQTPRYLIKTRGQQVTLSCSPISGHRSVSWYQQTPGQGLQFLFEYFSETQRNKGNFPGRFSGRQFSNSRSEMNVSTLELGDSALYLCASSSGRTSSYNEQFFGPGTRLTVL.

This sequence joins TRBV7-2 and TRBJ2-7; D not certain. With 4 bases removed from V and 3 bases from J, the gap between germline ends came to 7 bases. CDR1 is SGHTA, CDR2 FQGNSA, per germline. This CDR3 contains 12 residues. The chain's CDR3 is CASSWRGYEQYF. The CDR3 DNA follows: TGTGCCAGCAGCTGGCGCGGCTACGAGCAGTACTTC.

The chain couples TRBV6-5 to TRBJ1-5; D gene uncertain. CDR3 length: 15 amino acids. Trimming cost V 4 bases and J 3 bases, with 13 bases left between them. From germline, CDR1 is MNHEY and CDR2 SVGAGI. This chain's CDR3 is CASSSGKVVNQPQHF. The CDR3 coding sequence is TGTGCCAGCAGTTCGGGGAAAGTGGTCAATCAGCCCCAGCATTTT.

The rearrangement joins TRBV6-1 to TRBJ1-1; no clear D. CDR3 size: 14 residues. Germline CDR1 MNHNS, CDR2 SASEGT. Trimming took 4 bases from V and 1 from J, leaving 10 bases between them. As DNA, the CDR3 is TGTGCCAGCAGTGTTAGTCTGAGGAACACTGAAGCTTTCTTT. Amino acid sequence: CASSVSLRNTEAFF.

This rearrangement joins TRBV19 to TRBJ1-1; no definite D call. The germline V and J ends were trimmed by 5 bases and 5 bases, with 12 bases remaining between them. The CDR3 extends over 13 amino acids. CDR1 is LNHDA and CDR2 is SQIVND in the germline V gene (reference sequence). For the CDR3, the DNA is TGTGCCAGTAGTTCCGGGAGTGGAACTGAAGCTTTCTTT. Amino acids: CASSSGSGTEAFF.

The V gene is TRBV20-1, the J gene TRBJ1-2; D call uncertain. Germline CDR1 and CDR2: DFQATT and SNEGSKA (reference sequence). The germline V and J ends were trimmed by 3 bases and 4 bases, with 3 bases remaining between them. This CDR3 comprises 10 residues. The CDR3 region has the DNA TGCAGTGCTAGCGTCTATGGCTACACCTTC. This encodes CSASVYGYTF.

The rearrangement links TRBV7-2 to TRBJ2-7; the match to TRBD1 covers 7 bases. CDR1 and CDR2 (germline): SGHTA, FQGNSA. V shed 2 bases and J 5 bases; nucleotides not matched to a gene: 6. The CDR3 spans 14 residues. In nucleotides, the CDR3 is TGTGCCAGCAGCTTAATGACAGGGTTCAACGAGCAGTACTTC. Its translation is CASSLMTGFNEQYF. Filled out from reference TRBV7-2 and TRBJ2-7, the complete variable domain reads GAGVSQSPSNKVTEKGKDVELRCDPISGHTALYWYRQSLGQGLEFLIYFQGNSAPDKSGLPSDRFSAERTGGSVSTLTIQRTQQEDSAVYLCASSLMTGFNEQYFGPGTRLTVT.

The V gene is TRBV6-1, the J gene TRBJ2-7; 14 bases map to TRBD2. Germline-derived CDR1 and CDR2 are MNHNS and SASEGT. CDR3 length equals 15 residues. The V segment lost 6 bases and the J segment 6 bases; nucleotides outside the gene matches: 7. CDR3 DNA sequence: TGTGCCAGCAGCGTGAGGACTAGCGGGAGGACCGAGCAGTACTTC. Translating gives CASSVRTSGRTEQYF.

The V and J genes are TRBV19 and TRBJ1-2, with a weak D call TRBD1 (6 bases). V was cut by 7 bases and J by 4 bases, with 22 bases left in between. The CDR3 spans 16 residues. Germline V lookup: CDR1 LNHDA, CDR2 SQIVND (reference sequence). CDR3 amino acids: CASTYSDRGASYGYTF. The CDR3 DNA reads TGTGCCAGTACTTACTCTGACCGGGGGGCGAGCTATGGCTACACCTTC. The entire variable domain, with the rest obtained from reference TRBV19 and TRBJ1-2, is as follows: DGGITQSPKYLFRKEGQNVTLSCEQNLNHDAMYWYRQDPGQGLRLIYYSQIVNDFQKGDIAEGYSVSREKKESFPLTVTSAQKNPTAFYLCASTYSDRGASYGYTFGSGTRLTVV.

The chain has TRBV5-6 and TRBJ1-2, with D perhaps TRBD1 (5 bases). Germline CDR1 and CDR2: SGHDT and YYEEEE. The CDR3 sequence is 14 residues long. V was trimmed by 0 bases and J by 3 bases, leaving 9 bases between them. The chain's CDR3 is CASSLAGGDYGYTF. CDR3 nucleotides: TGTGCCAGCAGCTTGGCCGGGGGTGACTATGGCTACACCTTC.

The rearrangement links TRBV10-3 to TRBJ1-1, with D hard to call. The germline V and J ends were trimmed by 5 bases and 5 bases, with 18 bases remaining between them. Germline CDR1 and CDR2: ENHRY and SYGVKD. CDR3 length: 15 amino acids. The CDR3 is CAISPGPSDGTEAFF. Here the CDR3 DNA reads TGTGCCATCAGTCCTGGGCCATCCGACGGGACTGAAGCTTTCTTT.

This clone was recorded once. This chain joins TRBV28 and TRBJ2-2, with 9 nucleotides matching TRBD1. With V trimmed by 4 bases and J by 10 bases, 13 bases remained unmatched. Germline CDR1 and CDR2: MDHEN and SYDVKM. The CDR3 has 16 amino acids. CDR3 bases: TGTGCCAGCAGTTCTCATACAGGGGGCTCTCCCGAGGAGCTGTTTTTT. It translates to CASSSHTGGSPEELFF.

This clone came up once. The junction departs from germline at one end; a sequencing error may be responsible. The rearrangement joins TRBV7-7 to TRBJ1-1; unclear D gene. Germline V gene lookup returns CDR1 SSHAT and CDR2 FNYEAQ (reference sequence). The CDR3 spans 13 residues. The CDR3 reads CASSFGKNTEAFF. The CDR3 nucleotides read TGTGCTAGCAGCTTTGGGAAAAACACTGAAGCTTTCTTT.

V is TRBV29-1 and J is TRBJ1-2, with 12 bases lining up with TRBD1. V dropped 4 bases and J dropped 4; count of bases not matched to a gene: 13. Germline loops: CDR1 SQVTM, CDR2 ANQGSEA. The length of the CDR3 is 17 residues. The CDR3 loop is CSVGRRGTGGEAYGYTF. The DNA of the CDR3 is TGCAGCGTTGGCCGTCGCGGGACAGGGGGCGAAGCCTATGGCTACACCTTC.

V and J are TRBV19 and TRBJ2-5, with 7 nucleotides matching TRBD1. The CDR3 covers 13 residues. CDR1 and CDR2 from the germline V gene are LNHDA and SQIVND (reference sequence). J was trimmed by 1 base and V by 6 bases; bases with no gene match: 2. As DNA, the CDR3 is TGTGCCAGTAGCGGGACAGCCCAAGAGACCCAGTACTTC. It encodes CASSGTAQETQYF.

As DNA, the CDR3 is TGCGCCAGCGAGACTGGGGCGACGGGAGGGCTCTACGAGCAGTACTTC. It codes for CASETGATGGLYEQYF. The chain has TRBV5-1 and TRBJ2-7; 8 bases line up with TRBD2. CDR3 size: 16 residues. J lost 3 bases, V lost 7 bases, and 15 bases had no gene match. Germline values: CDR1 SGHRS, CDR2 YFSETQ.

The table lists this clone with a count of one. Germline is not matched at one junction end, which may reflect a read error. The rearrangement joins TRBV5-6 to TRBJ2-5, with 13 bases aligning to TRBD2. The CDR3 runs to 15 residues. Germline CDR1 and CDR2: SGHDT and YYEEEE. The CDR3: CASSWRLAGGRSIDF. DNA of the CDR3: TGTGCCAGCAGCTGGCGACTAGCGGGGGGCCGTTCAATAGACTTC.

The chain recombines TRBV5-6 with TRBJ2-2, with D tentatively TRBD1 (6 bases). This CDR3 contains 15 residues. Trimming stripped 3 bases from V and 2 bases from J, with 11 bases between. Germline lookup yields CDR1 SGHDT and CDR2 YYEEEE. The CDR3 bases are TGTGCCAGCAGCTCGGGACATTTAAACACCGGGGAGCTGTTTTTT. Its protein is CASSSGHLNTGELFF. Drawing the rest from reference TRBV5-6 and TRBJ2-2, the complete variable domain is DAGVTQSPTHLIKTRGQQVTLRCSPKSGHDTVSWYQQALGQGPQFIFQYYEEEERQRGNFPDRFSGHQFPNYSSELNVNALLLGDSALYLCASSSGHLNTGELFFGEGSRLTVL.

This sequence joins TRBV30 and TRBJ1-5; 7 bases line up with TRBD1. Germline CDR1 is GTSNPN and CDR2 is SVGIG (reference sequence). CDR3 length equals 15 residues. The junction had 10 bases not matched to a gene; V was cut back by 4 bases and J by 4 bases. Written as DNA, the CDR3 is TGTGCCTGGAATCCCGGGACAGCCCCGAATCAGCCCCAGCATTTT. Protein: CAWNPGTAPNQPQHF.

V gene TRBV5-1 combines with J gene TRBJ1-1, with TRBD1 matching 9 bases. Germline V gene sequence: CDR1 SGHRS, CDR2 YFSETQ. The CDR3 consists of 14 residues. V shed 6 bases, J shed 4 bases, and the junction held 7 bases outside the gene matches. CDR3 nucleotides: TGCGCCAGCAAAGGCGGACAGGGGAGCACTGAAGCTTTCTTT. Protein product: CASKGGQGSTEAFF.

The chain uses TRBV5-1 and TRBJ2-3; no clear D. Germline-derived CDR1 and CDR2 are SGHRS and YFSETQ. Trimming stripped 4 bases from V and 2 bases from J, with 17 bases between. CDR3 size: 16 residues. The CDR3 DNA follows: TGCGCCAGCAGCCCGGCGCTGGACGGTTTCACAGATACGCAGTATTTT. It specifies CASSPALDGFTDTQYF.

The count of this clone is one. The chain couples TRBV5-8 to TRBJ1-6; TRBD1 matches at 7 bases. This CDR3 contains 15 residues. With V trimmed by 1 base and J by 7 bases, 5 bases remained unmatched. Germline lookup yields CDR1 SGHTS and CDR2 YDEGEE. CDR3 sequence reads: CASSLSGQMNSPLHF. The CDR3 bases are TGTGCCAGCAGCTTGTCGGGACAGATGAATTCACCCCTCCACTTT.

This clone has just one count. The genes are TRBV2 and TRBJ2-7; 9 bases fit TRBD2. V was clipped by 7 bases and J by 7 bases; unmatched bases: 14. Germline lookup yields CDR1 SNHLY and CDR2 FYNNEI. The CDR3 contains 15 residues. The CDR3 region has the DNA TGTGCCAGCAAGCGGCTAGCGGGGACCGGGGGGGAGCAGTACTTC. Amino acid sequence: CASKRLAGTGGEQYF. The variable domain in full, completed from reference TRBV2 and TRBJ2-7, reads EPEVTQTPSHQVTQMGQEVILRCVPISNHLYFYWYRQILGQKVEFLVSFYNNEISEKSEIFDDQFSVERPDGSNFTLKIRSTKLEDSAMYFCASKRLAGTGGEQYFGPGTRLTVT.

This rearrangement joins TRBV6-1 to TRBJ2-1; 7 bases map to TRBD2. The germline V gene encodes CDR1 MNHNS and CDR2 SASEGT. J gave up 5 bases and V 4 bases, and 11 bases lay outside the gene matches. This CDR3 has 16 amino acids. The CDR3 region has the DNA TGTGCCAGCAGTGTAGGCGGGGGACTACGAAACAATGAGCAGTTCTTC. Its translation is CASSVGGGLRNNEQFF.